This TCR beta chain was observed in a study of identical twins (dated by TCRdb to between 2015 and 2016). In the study overall: To test whether fetal clonotypes persist, the study used deep sequencing on TCR alpha and beta repertoires from monozygotic twins, unrelated adults of various ages, and cord blood. To rule out contamination, the twin experiments were replicated at different times with different library preparation protocols. Overall results and qualifications from the work: Out-of-frame TCR alpha sharing in monozygotic twins was systematically underestimated by recombination models, whereas sharing between unrelated individuals was in agreement with the recombination models. Compared with coincidental sharing between unrelated individuals, an excess of low generation-probability sequences was observed among out-of-frame TCR alpha sequences shared between twins. Because the same donors could not be followed over many years, the conclusions relied on cross-sectional statistical analysis. A weaker excess of twin sharing was found in beta out-of-frame sequences because the signal-to-noise ratio was lowered by fewer shared sequences. Fewer insertions were carried by abundant cord blood beta clonotypes; a weaker similar trend was observed in young adult naive repertoires, while no such trend was observed in memory repertoires. Invariant T cells such as MAIT and iNKT could partly confound zero-insertion analyses, although diverse VJ usage argued against such confounding for most clonotypes.

A few counts support this clonotype. The antigen it recognizes is unknown. No base quality values were provided; no much bigger clone lies one nucleotide off. All donors were healthy Caucasians. The twin cohort consisted of three pairs of female monozygotic twins, all aged roughly 18 to 29 years. The RNA used for TCR libraries was isolated from peripheral blood mononuclear cells. The library was generated by 5' RACE. The sequencer listed for this sample is Illumina HiSeq 2000. A universal primer binding site was introduced by template switching, and a unique molecular identifier was present in the final cDNA, enabling accurate counting of TCR cDNA molecules. Specific primers in the conserved constant-segment region were used to synthesize first-strand cDNA for TCR alpha and beta chains. To control for contamination, every cDNA library was double barcoded, receiving both a SMART-Mk sample barcode and Illumina barcodes. TruSeq adapter sequences along with Illumina sample barcodes were introduced in two successive PCR steps. The TCR alpha and beta cDNA libraries were sequenced on the Illumina HiSeq platform using custom primers. The original pipeline was this. MiGEC processed the raw reads to extract unique molecular identifiers, while MiXCR was used to determine the CDR3 positions. Recombination models were inferred per individual with the repgenHMM and IGoR tools using an EM algorithm. The analysis of shared clonotypes was done with the tcR package in R, with sharing normalized by the product of cloneset sizes. To study raw recombination without the effects of thymic and clonal selection, out-of-frame nonproductive sequences were analyzed. TCRdb ran its own pipeline on the public reads, namely fastp trimming at Q25 and MiXCR clone calling, and kept in-frame beta chains. Each entry is one CDR3 protein sequence, shown with its most common DNA and genes. In this record, the V and J calls reflect TCRdb's handling and not the investigators' own analysis. The sample yields around 960,000 distinct CDR3 sequences; about 12% were counted once. The ten most abundant clones make up about 1.6% of the sample.

This sample also appeared in a second study, on yellow fever vaccine responses in identical twins. Per the second study: The authors reported that the T cell response to vaccination in identical twins appeared partly convergent and partly personalized. Focusing on identical twins, the study followed the T cell clones that responded to the vaccine, and did so with precision.

The sequencing input was PBMCs. The TCR comes from a woman younger than 35 in good health.

The sequenced DNA is TGTGCCATCAGTGGGACTTATGCCTCCTACGAGCAGTACTTC. Translated, this is CAISGTYASYEQYF. The chain uses TRBV10-3 and TRBJ2-7; D gene: possibly TRBD2, on 5 matching bases. Spanning cysteine to phenylalanine, the CDR3 consists of 14 amino acids. Only CDR3 DNA remains: 42 bases, in frame from the first base. Via the germline V gene, CDR1 is ENHRY and CDR2 SYGVKD. V is shortened by 4 bases, J by 0 bases, and the region joining them spans 10 bases.